This T cell receptor (beta chain) was obtained from a study of somatic mutations in cytotoxic T cells in rheumatoid arthritis. Libraries were prepared by immunoSEQ multiplex PCR; TCRdb keeps only in-frame clonotypes and omits some of them. The table has about 8,600 clones, approximately 71% seen once. This CDR3 comprises 18 residues. Trimming left V 4 bases short and J 6 bases short, with 28 bases between. Germline CDR1 reads MNHNS; CDR2 reads SASEGT. By positive magnetic bead selection, CD4+ and CD8+ cells were isolated, and their purity was checked by flow cytometry. The chain uses TRBV6-1 and TRBJ2-7, with a tentative D call TRBD2 (5 bases). The sequence was collected from a woman between 50 and 59 years old in good health. The sample taken for sequencing was CD8+ T cells sorted from blood. This chain's CDR3 is CASSGAGRGNSYQIEQYF. The CDR3 nucleotides read TGTGCCAGCAGTGGGGCTGGTAGAGGGAATTCCTATCAAATCGAGCAGTACTTC.